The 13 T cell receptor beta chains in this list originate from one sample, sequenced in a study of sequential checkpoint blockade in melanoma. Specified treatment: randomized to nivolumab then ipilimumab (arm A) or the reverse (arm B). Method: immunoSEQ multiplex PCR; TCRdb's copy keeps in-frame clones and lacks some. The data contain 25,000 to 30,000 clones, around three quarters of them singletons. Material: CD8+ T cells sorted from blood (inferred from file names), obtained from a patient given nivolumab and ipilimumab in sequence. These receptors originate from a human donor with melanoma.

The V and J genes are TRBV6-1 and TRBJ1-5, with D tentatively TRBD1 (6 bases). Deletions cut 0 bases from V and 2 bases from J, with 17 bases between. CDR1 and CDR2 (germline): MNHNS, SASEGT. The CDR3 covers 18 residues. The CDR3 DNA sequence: TGTGCCAGCAGTGAAGCGGGGTACAGGGAGCTCGGCAATCAGCCCCAGCATTTT. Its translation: CASSEAGYRELGNQPQHF.

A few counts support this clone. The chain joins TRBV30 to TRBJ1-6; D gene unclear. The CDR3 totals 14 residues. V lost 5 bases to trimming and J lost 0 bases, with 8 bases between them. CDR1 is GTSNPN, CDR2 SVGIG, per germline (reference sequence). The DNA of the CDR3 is TGTGCCTGGGACGGGAGCTCCTATAATTCACCCCTCCACTTT. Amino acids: CAWDGSSYNSPLHF.

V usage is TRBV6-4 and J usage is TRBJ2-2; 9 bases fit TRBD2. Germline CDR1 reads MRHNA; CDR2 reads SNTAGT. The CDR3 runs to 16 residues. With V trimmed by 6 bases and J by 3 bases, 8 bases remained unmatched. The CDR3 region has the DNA TGTGCCAGCAGCCTCTATGGCGGGGGGGACACCGGGGAGCTGTTTTTT. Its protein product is CASSLYGGGDTGELFF.

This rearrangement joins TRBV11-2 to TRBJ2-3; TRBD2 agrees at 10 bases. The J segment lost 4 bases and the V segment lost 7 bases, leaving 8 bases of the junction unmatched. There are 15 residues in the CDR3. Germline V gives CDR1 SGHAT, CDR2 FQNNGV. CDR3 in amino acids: CASNFGLAGADTQYF. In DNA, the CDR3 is TGTGCCAGCAACTTTGGGCTAGCGGGAGCAGATACGCAGTATTTT.

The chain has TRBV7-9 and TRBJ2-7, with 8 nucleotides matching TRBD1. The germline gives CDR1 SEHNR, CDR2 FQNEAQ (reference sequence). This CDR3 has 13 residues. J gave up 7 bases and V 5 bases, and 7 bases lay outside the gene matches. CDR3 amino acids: CASSPGTGAEQYF. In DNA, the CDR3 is TGTGCCAGCAGCCCCGGGACAGGAGCTGAGCAGTACTTC.

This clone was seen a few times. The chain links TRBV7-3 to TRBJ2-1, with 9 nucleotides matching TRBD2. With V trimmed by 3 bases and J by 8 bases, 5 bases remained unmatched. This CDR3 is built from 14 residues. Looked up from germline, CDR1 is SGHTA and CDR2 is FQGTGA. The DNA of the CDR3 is TGTGCCAGCAGCTTGACTAGCGGCTTCTATGAGCAGTTCTTC. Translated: CASSLTSGFYEQFF.

CDR3 coding DNA: TGTGCCAGCAGCTCACCCTCGAACAGGGGACTGGAGCAGTTCTTC. Translating gives CASSSPSNRGLEQFF. V gene TRBV28 combines with J gene TRBJ2-1; perhaps TRBD1 as D (7 bases). The CDR3 is 15 amino acids. The germline CDR1 and CDR2 sequences are MDHEN and SYDVKM. V lost 6 bases, J lost 10 bases, and 22 bases lay in between.

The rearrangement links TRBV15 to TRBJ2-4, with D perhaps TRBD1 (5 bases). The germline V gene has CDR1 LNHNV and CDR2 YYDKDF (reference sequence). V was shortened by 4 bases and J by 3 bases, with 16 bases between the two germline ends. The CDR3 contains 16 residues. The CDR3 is CATSKDSRIDKNIQYF. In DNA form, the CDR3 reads TGTGCCACCAGCAAAGACAGCAGGATCGACAAAAACATTCAGTACTTC. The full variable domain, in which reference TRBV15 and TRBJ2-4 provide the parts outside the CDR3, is DAMVIQNPRYQVTQFGKPVTLSCSQTLNHNVMYWYQQKSSQAPKLLFHYYDKDFNNEADTPDNFQSRRPNTSFCFLDIRSPGLGDTAMYLCATSKDSRIDKNIQYFGAGTRLSVL.

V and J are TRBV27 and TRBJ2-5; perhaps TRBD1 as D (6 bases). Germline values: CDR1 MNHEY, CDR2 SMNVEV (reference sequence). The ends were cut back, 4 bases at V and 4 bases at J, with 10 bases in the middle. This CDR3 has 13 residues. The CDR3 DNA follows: TGTGCCAGCAGTTCGCAGGGGCGAGAGACCCAGTACTTC. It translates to CASSSQGRETQYF.

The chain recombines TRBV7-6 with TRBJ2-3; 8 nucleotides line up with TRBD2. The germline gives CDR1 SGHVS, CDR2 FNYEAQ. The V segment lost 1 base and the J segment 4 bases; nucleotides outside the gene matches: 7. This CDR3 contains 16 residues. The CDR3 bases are TGTGCCAGCAGCTTAGATGTAGCGGGGACACCAGATACGCAGTATTTT. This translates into CASSLDVAGTPDTQYF.

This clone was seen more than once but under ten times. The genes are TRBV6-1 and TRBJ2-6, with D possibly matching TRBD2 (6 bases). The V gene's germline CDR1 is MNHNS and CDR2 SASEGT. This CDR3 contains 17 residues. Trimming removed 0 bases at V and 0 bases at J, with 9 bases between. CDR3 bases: TGTGCCAGCAGTGAAGCTCCCGGGGGCTCTGGGGCCAACGTCCTGACTTTC. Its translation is CASSEAPGGSGANVLTF.

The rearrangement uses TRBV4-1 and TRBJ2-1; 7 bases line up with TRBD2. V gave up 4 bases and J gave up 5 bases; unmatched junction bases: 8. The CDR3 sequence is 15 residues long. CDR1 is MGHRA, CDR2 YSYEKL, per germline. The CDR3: CASSLHGGTDNEQFF. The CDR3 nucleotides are TGCGCCAGCAGCCTTCACGGGGGGACCGACAATGAGCAGTTCTTC.

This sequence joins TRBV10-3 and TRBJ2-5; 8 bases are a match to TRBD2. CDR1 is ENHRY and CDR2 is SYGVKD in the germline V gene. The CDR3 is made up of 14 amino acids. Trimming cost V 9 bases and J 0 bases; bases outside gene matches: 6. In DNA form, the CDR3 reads TGTGCCATACGAGCGGGGGCGTACCAAGAGACCCAGTACTTC. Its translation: CAIRAGAYQETQYF.